The 11 T cell receptor beta chains below all came from one sample that was sequenced in a study of somatic mutations in cytotoxic T cells in rheumatoid arthritis. Data came from immunoSEQ multiplex PCR; TCRdb stores just in-frame clones and leaves some out. The sample yields approximately 33,000 clones, about 84% seen once. Sequencing was done on a sample of CD8+ T cells sorted from blood. The receptors were gathered from a man aged 40-49 years in good health.

The genes are TRBV6-6 and TRBJ2-7; 7 bases line up with TRBD2. CDR3 length: 16 residues. Germline V gene sequence: CDR1 MNHNY, CDR2 SVGAGI (reference sequence). V shed 3 bases and J 3 bases; nucleotides not matched to a gene: 11. The CDR3 nucleotides are TGTGCCAGCAGTTATCGTCTGGCTAGCGGAAACTACGAGCAGTACTTC. The encoded protein is CASSYRLASGNYEQYF.

This clone was picked up one time. This chain uses TRBV28 with TRBJ1-1; D not certain. V lost 3 bases and J 3 bases, leaving 5 bases between the germline ends. Germline CDR1 is MDHEN and CDR2 is SYDVKM. The CDR3 has 12 amino acids. DNA of the CDR3: TGTGCCAGCAGTTTGAAGTACACTGAAGCTTTCTTT. Its protein product is CASSLKYTEAFF.

This chain connects TRBV7-9 to TRBJ2-4, with D tentatively TRBD1 or TRBD2 (5 bases each). CDR3 size: 14 residues. V lost 2 bases and J 8 bases, leaving 13 bases between the germline ends. Germline V lookup: CDR1 SEHNR, CDR2 FQNEAQ (reference sequence). DNA of the CDR3: TGTGCCAGCAGCTTAAAGGGGTCCGGGGACATTCAGTACTTC. It encodes CASSLKGSGDIQYF.

The CDR3 protein is CASSYSLAADEQYF. DNA of the CDR3: TGTGCCAGCAGTTACTCGCTAGCGGCGGACGAGCAGTACTTC. The V call is TRBV6-5, the J call TRBJ2-7; 7 bases are shared with TRBD2. This CDR3 region has 14 residues. Germline CDR1 MNHEY, CDR2 SVGAGI. The ends lost 0 bases at V and 5 bases at J; junction bases unmatched: 4.

The V gene is TRBV28, the J gene TRBJ2-3; D unresolved. The CDR3 contains 13 residues. Trimming left V 7 bases short and J 1 base short, with 9 bases between. The germline V gene encodes CDR1 MDHEN and CDR2 SYDVKM. The CDR3 sequence: CASMPLRTDTQYF. CDR3 nucleotide sequence: TGTGCCAGCATGCCCCTTCGCACAGATACGCAGTATTTT.

This clone was counted once. The rearrangement joins TRBV4-2 to TRBJ2-1; the D gene is possibly TRBD2 (6 bases). CDR3 length: 14 residues. V shed 3 bases and J shed 4 bases, with 10 bases lying between them. Germline loops: CDR1 LGHNA, CDR2 YNFKEQ. The CDR3 loop is CASSQGGVYNEQFF. The DNA for the CDR3 is TGTGCCAGCAGCCAGGGCGGGGTATACAATGAGCAGTTCTTC.

V and J are TRBV4-3 and TRBJ2-1; D is ambiguous. The CDR3 has 13 amino acids. V shed 0 bases and J shed 10 bases, with 10 bases lying between them. Germline CDR1 reads LGHNA; CDR2 reads YSLEER. The CDR3 region has the DNA TGCGCCAGCAGCCAAGATTTGTCAAGGGAGCAGTTCTTC. As protein: CASSQDLSREQFF.

The chain couples TRBV6-5 to TRBJ2-7, with 11 bases fitting TRBD2. This CDR3 contains 15 residues. Germline V gene data show CDR1 as MNHEY and CDR2 as SVGAGI. V gave up 8 bases and J gave up 4 bases; unmatched junction bases: 10. This CDR3 is CASGRLAGSVYEQYF. The CDR3 DNA follows: TGTGCCAGCGGGAGACTAGCGGGAAGCGTATACGAGCAGTACTTC.

The V gene is TRBV7-9, the J gene TRBJ1-5; D remains unclear. Germline loops: CDR1 SEHNR, CDR2 FQNEAQ (reference sequence). The CDR3 covers 14 residues. Trimming removed 5 bases from V and 3 bases from J, with 11 bases in between. CDR3 sequence reads: CASSTSEINQPQHF. DNA for the CDR3: TGTGCCAGCAGCACCTCAGAGATCAATCAGCCCCAGCATTTT.

This chain joins TRBV7-9 and TRBJ2-1; D gene ambiguous. V shed 5 bases and J shed 5 bases, with 4 bases lying between them. Per germline, CDR1 SEHNR and CDR2 FQNEAQ (reference sequence). There are 11 residues in the CDR3. In DNA form, the CDR3 reads TGTGCCAGCAGCAGGAACAATGAGCAGTTCTTC. Protein product: CASSRNNEQFF.

The chain joins TRBV13 to TRBJ1-2; 9 bases match TRBD1. The CDR3 totals 17 residues. Germline CDR1 is PRHDT and CDR2 is FYEKMQ (reference sequence). V was clipped by 0 bases and J by 8 bases; unmatched bases: 13. CDR3 coding DNA: TGTGCCAGCAGCTTAGGAGGGACAGGGATGCTTATGAGGGGCTACACCTTC. It yields the protein CASSLGGTGMLMRGYTF.